The 21 T cell receptor beta chains given below trace back to one sample, sequenced in a study of shared clonotypes between healthy human individuals. Profiled with immunoSEQ multiplex PCR; TCRdb holds only in-frame clones, not every one. This sample carries around 2,000,000 clones, about 95% of them seen once, and the ten largest clones take under 0.15%. Source material: naive CD4+ T cells sorted from blood. Indicated subset: CD45RA+ positively selected. Receptors were obtained from a young man in good health.

The rearrangement links TRBV9 to TRBJ2-2; D might be TRBD1 (5 bases). The V end was cut by 4 bases, the J end by 6 bases, with 7 bases between. The CDR3 covers 12 residues. CDR1 SGDLS and CDR2 YYNGEE come from the germline V gene. The CDR3 loop is CASSSQAGELFF. CDR3 nucleotide sequence: TGTGCCAGCAGCTCACAGGCCGGGGAGCTGTTTTTT.

The chain links TRBV6-1 to TRBJ2-5; 11 bases are a match to TRBD1. V was clipped by 6 bases and J by 2 bases; unmatched bases: 2. The germline gives CDR1 MNHNS, CDR2 SASEGT. The CDR3 contains 14 residues. The CDR3 region has the DNA TGTGCCAGCAGCTGGGACAGGGGGCAAGAGACCCAGTACTTC. Encoded protein: CASSWDRGQETQYF.

Turning to this clone: Other DNA sequences from this sample encode an identical CDR3 as well. The chain employs TRBV5-1 and TRBJ1-1; D remains ambiguous. V shed 2 bases and J shed 3 bases, with 2 bases lying between them. The CDR3 runs to 11 residues. Germline V gives CDR1 SGHRS, CDR2 YFSETQ. This chain's CDR3 is CASSLDTEAFF. CDR3 DNA sequence: TGCGCCAGCAGCTTAGACACTGAAGCTTTCTTT. Together with reference TRBV5-1 and TRBJ1-1, the CDR3 gives the full variable domain: KAGVTQTPRYLIKTRGQQVTLSCSPISGHRSVSWYQQTPGQGLQFLFEYFSETQRNKGNFPGRFSGRQFSNSRSEMNVSTLELGDSALYLCASSLDTEAFFGQGTRLTVV.

The chain recombines TRBV6-5 with TRBJ1-3; D not resolved. This CDR3 region has 14 residues. The V end lost 0 bases, the J end lost 4 bases, and 7 bases lay between the germline ends. In germline, CDR1 is MNHEY, CDR2 SVGAGI. CDR3 bases: TGTGCCAGCAGTTACTCCCATGACGGAAACACCATATATTTT. This encodes CASSYSHDGNTIYF.

The chain couples TRBV2 to TRBJ2-7; TRBD2 matches at 9 bases. From germline, CDR1 is SNHLY and CDR2 FYNNEI. The V segment lost 6 bases and the J segment 3 bases; nucleotides outside the gene matches: 3. The CDR3 loop spans 13 amino acids. CDR3 DNA: TGTGCCAGCAGATCAGCGGGGGGCTACGAGCAGTACTTC. Protein: CASRSAGGYEQYF.

The V and J genes are TRBV7-2 and TRBJ2-7, with TRBD1 matching over 8 bases. The CDR3 runs to 17 residues. CDR1 and CDR2 (germline): SGHTA, FQGNSA. The trim removed 4 bases at V and 5 bases at J, leaving 16 bases unmatched. The CDR3: CASSSGTGRNRGNEQYF. CDR3 DNA sequence: TGTGCCAGCAGCTCAGGGACAGGCCGTAACCGAGGGAACGAGCAGTACTTC. Looking up the rest from reference TRBV7-2 and TRBJ2-7 gives the full variable domain: GAGVSQSPSNKVTEKGKDVELRCDPISGHTALYWYRQSLGQGLEFLIYFQGNSAPDKSGLPSDRFSAERTGGSVSTLTIQRTQQEDSAVYLCASSSGTGRNRGNEQYFGPGTRLTVT.

Turning to this clone: It may be a read error: a sequence one base away is much more abundant. This rearrangement joins TRBV11-3 to TRBJ1-1; no reliable D call. The CDR3 has 13 residues. Trimming pared 1 base from V and 1 base from J, leaving 4 bases between. Germline lookup yields CDR1 SGHNT and CDR2 YENEEA. The CDR3 DNA follows: TGTGCCAGCAGCTTAGCAGGGAACACTGAAGCTTTCTTT. It translates to CASSLAGNTEAFF.

The chain links TRBV30 to TRBJ2-7; no clear D. CDR3 length: 12 amino acids. CDR1 and CDR2 from the germline V gene are GTSNPN and SVGIG (reference sequence). V lost 8 bases and J 2 bases, leaving 13 bases between the germline ends. The CDR3: CAGGTIPYEQYF. DNA for the CDR3: TGTGCCGGCGGAACTATCCCCTACGAGCAGTACTTC.

A remark on this clone: Other DNA variants within this sample encode the same CDR3. The genes are TRBV10-3 and TRBJ2-3; the D gene is possibly TRBD1 (6 bases). CDR3 length: 14 amino acids. Germline CDR1 is ENHRY and CDR2 is SYGVKD. V lost 0 bases to trimming and J lost 4 bases, with 8 bases between them. CDR3 loop: CAISESGGADTQYF. As DNA, the CDR3 is TGTGCCATCAGTGAGTCAGGGGGAGCAGATACGCAGTATTTT.

The gene calls are TRBV6-1 and TRBJ2-7; 8 bases line up with TRBD2. Germline CDR1 is MNHNS and CDR2 is SASEGT. J lost 0 bases, V lost 6 bases, and 7 bases had no gene match. The CDR3 runs 15 residues. The CDR3 nucleotides read TGTGCCAGCAGGGCCCGGGAGGGATTCTCCTACGAGCAGTACTTC. Encoded protein: CASRAREGFSYEQYF.

The V call is TRBV28, the J call TRBJ1-5; D not resolved. The CDR3 runs to 17 residues. Germline CDR1 reads MDHEN; CDR2 reads SYDVKM. V gave up 1 base and J gave up 3 bases, with 16 bases separating them. CDR3 amino acids: CASSLSGWGRDNQPQHF. The CDR3 DNA sequence: TGTGCCAGCAGTTTATCTGGGTGGGGTAGGGACAATCAGCCCCAGCATTTT.

This clone was recorded only once. The sample has other DNA sequences that encode this CDR3 too. In nucleotides, the CDR3 is TGCGCCAGCAGCCCCTCAGGGGTCTCTGGAAACACCATATATTTT. Translated, it gives CASSPSGVSGNTIYF. The chain uses TRBV5-1 and TRBJ1-3; maybe TRBD1 (6 bases). Trimming took off 4 bases at V and 0 bases at J, with 11 bases between the two ends. The CDR3 consists of 15 residues. The germline V gene encodes CDR1 SGHRS and CDR2 YFSETQ.

This chain joins TRBV6-6 and TRBJ1-4; TRBD1 matches 7 bases. The CDR3 length is 15 residues. V gave up 1 base and J gave up 4 bases; unmatched junction bases: 3. Germline-derived CDR1 and CDR2 are MNHNY and SVGAGI (reference sequence). The CDR3 bases are TGTGCCAGCAGTTACTATGGGACAGATAATGAAAAACTGTTTTTT. Protein sequence: CASSYYGTDNEKLFF.

The rearrangement uses TRBV6-4 and TRBJ2-5, with D hard to call. Trimming took off 5 bases at V and 7 bases at J, with 11 bases between the two ends. Germline CDR1 MRHNA, CDR2 SNTAGT. The CDR3 is 12 residues long. This CDR3 is CASSSDGTTQYF. As DNA, the CDR3 is TGTGCCAGCAGTTCAGACGGTACGACCCAGTACTTC.

The chain has TRBV5-1 and TRBJ2-2; D call uncertain. Looked up from germline, CDR1 is SGHRS and CDR2 is YFSETQ. The CDR3 has 11 amino acids. V dropped 0 bases and J dropped 9 bases, with 3 bases sitting between them. The CDR3 region has the DNA TGCGCCAGCAGCTTGGCCCGGGAGCTGTTTTTT. Translating gives CASSLARELFF. Complete variable domain (other parts from reference TRBV5-1 and TRBJ2-2): KAGVTQTPRYLIKTRGQQVTLSCSPISGHRSVSWYQQTPGQGLQFLFEYFSETQRNKGNFPGRFSGRQFSNSRSEMNVSTLELGDSALYLCASSLARELFFGEGSRLTVL.

Note on this clone: Other nucleotide sequences from this sample produce the same CDR3. The V and J genes are TRBV6-1 and TRBJ1-1, with D possibly matching TRBD1 (6 bases). V shed 2 bases and J shed 0 bases, with 10 bases lying between them. The CDR3 covers 15 residues. Germline-derived CDR1 and CDR2 are MNHNS and SASEGT. CDR3 in DNA: TGTGCCAGCAGTGAAATCGGGGGCATGAACACTGAAGCTTTCTTT. Protein sequence: CASSEIGGMNTEAFF.

The chain employs TRBV5-1 and TRBJ2-2, with TRBD2 as a possible D gene (5 bases). Germline V gives CDR1 SGHRS, CDR2 YFSETQ. This CDR3 has 14 amino acids. Trimming took off 5 bases at V and 0 bases at J, with 8 bases between the two ends. The CDR3: CASRPGANTGELFF. The CDR3 DNA reads TGCGCCAGCAGACCCGGGGCGAACACCGGGGAGCTGTTTTTT.

The CDR3 coding sequence is TGTGCCAGCAGTGACCGAGACAGCGGCAATCAGCCCCAGCATTTT. Translating it yields CASSDRDSGNQPQHF. The chain links TRBV2 to TRBJ1-5, with a tentative D call TRBD1 (5 bases). This CDR3 has 15 residues. Trimming cost V 3 bases and J 2 bases, with 11 bases left between them. In germline, CDR1 is SNHLY, CDR2 FYNNEI.

The chain recombines TRBV28 with TRBJ1-1, with TRBD1 identical over 7 bases. CDR1 and CDR2 from the germline V gene are MDHEN and SYDVKM. V lost 2 bases to trimming and J lost 5 bases; unmatched junction nucleotides: 8. This CDR3 spans 15 amino acids. CDR3 bases: TGTGCCAGCAGTTTACCCCGTACAGGGGCAACTGAAGCTTTCTTT. It codes for CASSLPRTGATEAFF.

Regarding this clone: The identical CDR3 is also encoded by other nucleotide sequences in the sample. J is TRBJ2-3 and V is TRBV15, with a weak D call TRBD2 (5 bases). CDR3 length: 13 amino acids. V dropped 0 bases and J dropped 5 bases, with 6 bases sitting between them. Germline V gives CDR1 LNHNV, CDR2 YYDKDF (reference sequence). Here the CDR3 reads CATSRDRGDTQYF. The CDR3 bases are TGTGCCACCAGCAGAGATCGGGGAGATACGCAGTATTTT.

The rearrangement uses TRBV2 and TRBJ1-5; maybe TRBD1 (5 bases). From germline, CDR1 is SNHLY and CDR2 FYNNEI. CDR3 size: 14 residues. V was trimmed by 7 bases and J by 6 bases, leaving 16 bases between them. In nucleotides, the CDR3 is TGTGCCAGCACCGGGTTAATGGGGACTCAGCCCCAGCATTTT. Translation gives CASTGLMGTQPQHF.